A selection of T cell receptor beta chains follows, all from one sample in a study of PD-1 blockade in classical Hodgkin lymphoma. TCRdb keeps only in-frame clones here, not all; method: immunoSEQ multiplex PCR. The sample records some 64,000 clones, around 87% being singletons. Sequences were derived from peripheral blood mononuclear cells (PBMCs), sampled at baseline. The receptor set was obtained from a human donor with classical Hodgkin lymphoma. Both conserved end residues are part of each CDR3. D genes are given only for firm matches. The size of a clone is reported for some rows only, either as once, few or many, or as a class for expanded clones.

size: NA
D: NA
length: 15
J: TRBJ1-1
V: TRBV27
DNA: TGTGCCAGCAGTTTGGGACTTAACGGCCGCACTGAAGCTTTCTTT
CDR3: CASSLGLNGRTEAFF

size: NA
D: TRBD1
length: 14
J: TRBJ1-1
V: TRBV10-2
DNA: TGCGCCAGCAGTGACAGGGGGATGAACACTGAAGCTTTCTTT
CDR3: CASSDRGMNTEAFF

size: NA
D: TRBD1
length: 14
J: TRBJ1-6
V: TRBV7-6
DNA: TGTGCCAGCAGCCGGGACAGGAAAGATTCACCCCTCCACTTT
CDR3: CASSRDRKDSPLHF

size: NA
D: NA
length: 15
J: TRBJ2-5
V: TRBV7-9
DNA: TGTGCCAGCAGCTTTAATGATGGAAGAGGGGAGACCCAGTACTTC
CDR3: CASSFNDGRGETQYF

size: NA
D: NA
length: 17
J: TRBJ1-5
V: TRBV18
DNA: TGTGCCAGCTCACCACCGGTCCGGAGGGGCTTTTATCAGCCCCAGCATTTT
CDR3: CASSPPVRRGFYQPQHF

size: NA
D: NA
length: 12
J: TRBJ1-2
V: TRBV27
DNA: TGTGCCAGCAAGGGGGCTAACTATGGCTACACCTTC
CDR3: CASKGANYGYTF

size: NA
D: TRBD2
length: 15
J: TRBJ2-1
V: TRBV30
DNA: TGTGCCTGGACCTCAATGGCGGGGGGATACAATGAGCAGTTCTTC
CDR3: CAWTSMAGGYNEQFF

size: NA
D: NA
length: 13
J: TRBJ2-7
V: TRBV7-6
DNA: TGTGCCAGCAGCTTAGACAGGACTGCGGAGCAGTACTTC
CDR3: CASSLDRTAEQYF

size: once
D: NA
length: 13
J: TRBJ1-2
V: TRBV6-1
DNA: TGTGCCAGCATTCGACAGAGTAGTTATGGCTACACCTTC
CDR3: CASIRQSSYGYTF

size: NA
D: NA
length: 13
J: TRBJ2-3
V: TRBV30
DNA: TGTGCCTGGAGATCGGCCCCTATAGGTACGCAGTATTTT
CDR3: CAWRSAPIGTQYF

size: NA
D: NA
length: 12
J: TRBJ2-1
V: TRBV6-6
DNA: TGTGCCAGCAGTTACGGGGAAAATGAGCAGTTCTTC
CDR3: CASSYGENEQFF

size: few
D: NA
length: 14
J: TRBJ1-5
V: TRBV6-1
DNA: TGTGCCAGCAGTGACGACGGAAATAATCAGCCCCAGCATTTT
CDR3: CASSDDGNNQPQHF

size: NA
D: NA
length: 12
J: TRBJ2-7
V: TRBV29-1
DNA: TGCAGCGTTAGGGGGTCCGCCTACGAGCAGTACTTC
CDR3: CSVRGSAYEQYF

size: NA
D: TRBD2
length: 16
J: TRBJ2-7
V: TRBV9
DNA: TGTGCCAGCAGCGTATCGGCTAGCGGGTTGTCTTACGAGCAGTACTTC
CDR3: CASSVSASGLSYEQYF

size: NA
D: TRBD2
length: 18
J: TRBJ2-5
V: TRBV28
DNA: TGTGCCAGCAGTTTATTAATAGGGGTAGCGGGAAATGAGAAGACCCAGTACTTC
CDR3: CASSLLIGVAGNEKTQYF

size: once
D: TRBD2
length: 16
J: TRBJ2-4
V: TRBV2
DNA: TGTGCCAGCAGTGATAAGCGGGGGGGCGTCAAAAACATTCAGTACTTC
CDR3: CASSDKRGGVKNIQYF

size: NA
D: NA
length: 15
J: TRBJ2-1
V: TRBV6-1
DNA: TGTGCCAGCAGTGAAATGGTGTTAGGAATCAATGAGCGGTTCTTC
CDR3: CASSEMVLGINERFF

size: once
D: NA
length: 15
J: TRBJ2-3
V: TRBV4-2
DNA: TGTGCCAGCAGCCAAGACGGGGGTTCAACAGATACGCAGTATTTT
CDR3: CASSQDGGSTDTQYF

size: NA
D: TRBD1
length: 14
J: TRBJ2-1
V: TRBV19
DNA: TGTGCCAGTAGTGTCCGGGACAGGGCCAATGAGCAGTTCTTC
CDR3: CASSVRDRANEQFF

size: NA
D: NA
length: 13
J: TRBJ2-2
V: TRBV4-1
DNA: TGCGCCAGCAGCCTAGAACCAACCGGGGAGCTGTTTTTT
CDR3: CASSLEPTGELFF

size: NA
D: TRBD1
length: 16
J: TRBJ2-5
V: TRBV5-1
DNA: TGCGCCAGCAGCTTGGTGGGGCGACAGGGGGGAGAGACCCAGTACTTC
CDR3: CASSLVGRQGGETQYF

size: NA
D: NA
length: 13
J: TRBJ1-1
V: TRBV6-5
DNA: TGTGCCAGCAGTTACTCGATGGGACCTGAAGCTTTCTTT
CDR3: CASSYSMGPEAFF

size: NA
D: NA
length: 14
J: TRBJ1-2
V: TRBV6-1
DNA: TGTGCCAGCAGTGGATACTCGAGAGTCTATGGCTACACCTTC
CDR3: CASSGYSRVYGYTF

size: NA
D: TRBD1
length: 14
J: TRBJ1-5
V: TRBV6-5
DNA: TGTGCCAGCAGTCCGGGACAGGGGATTTTGCCCCAGCATTTT
CDR3: CASSPGQGILPQHF

size: NA
D: NA
length: 17
J: TRBJ1-3
V: TRBV7-9
DNA: TGTGCCAGCGGAAAGGGCTCCATTCCGCGCTCTGGAAACACCATATATTTT
CDR3: CASGKGSIPRSGNTIYF

size: NA
D: NA
length: 14
J: TRBJ1-2
V: TRBV6-5
DNA: TGTGCCAGCAGTTACTTGGGAGAAAACTATGGCTACACCTTC
CDR3: CASSYLGENYGYTF

size: NA
D: TRBD1
length: 15
J: TRBJ2-5
V: TRBV5-1
DNA: TGCGCCAGCAGTCATAAACGACAGGGAGTGGAGACCCAGTACTTC
CDR3: CASSHKRQGVETQYF

size: NA
D: NA
length: 13
J: TRBJ1-2
V: TRBV5-1
DNA: TGCGCCAGCAGTCCCGGACCGAGCTATCGCTACACCTTC
CDR3: CASSPGPSYRYTF

size: NA
D: NA
length: 12
J: TRBJ2-1
V: TRBV5-6
DNA: TGTGCCAGCAGCTTACAGGACAATGAGCAGTTCTTC
CDR3: CASSLQDNEQFF

size: once
D: NA
length: 16
J: TRBJ2-5
V: TRBV9
DNA: TGTGCCAGCAGCGACACCAGGGAAGGAAACCTAGAGACCCAGTACTTC
CDR3: CASSDTREGNLETQYF

size: NA
D: NA
length: 14
J: TRBJ2-7
V: TRBV4-2
DNA: TGTGCCAGCAGCCAAGAGGGATCCACCTACGAGCAGTACTTC
CDR3: CASSQEGSTYEQYF

size: NA
D: TRBD1
length: 11
J: TRBJ1-2
V: TRBV4-1
DNA: TGCGCCGGACAGGGGGCGACTGGCTACACCTTC
CDR3: CAGQGATGYTF

size: once
D: TRBD1
length: 16
J: TRBJ1-4
V: TRBV18
DNA: TGTGCCAGCTCACCAGAGCTGGGACAGGAGGCTGAAAAACTGTTTTTT
CDR3: CASSPELGQEAEKLFF

size: NA
D: NA
length: 14
J: TRBJ1-1
V: TRBV15
DNA: TGTGCCACCAGCAGAGGAACAGGGCGGACTGAAGCTTTCTTT
CDR3: CATSRGTGRTEAFF

size: NA
D: TRBD1
length: 20
J: TRBJ2-7
V: TRBV28
DNA: TGTGCCAGCAGTCCGCGCGACTCCGTATTGGACAGGGGCTGGGACTACGAGCAGTACTTC
CDR3: CASSPRDSVLDRGWDYEQYF

size: NA
D: TRBD1
length: 12
J: TRBJ2-7
V: TRBV2
DNA: TGTGCCAGTACAGGGGGATCCTACGAGCAGTACTTC
CDR3: CASTGGSYEQYF

size: NA
D: NA
length: 12
J: TRBJ2-3
V: TRBV7-9
DNA: TGTGCCAGCAGCTTTATGGGTGATACGCAGTATTTT
CDR3: CASSFMGDTQYF

size: NA
D: NA
length: 13
J: TRBJ2-5
V: TRBV6-6
DNA: TGTGCCACCTCGTGGGGCAGTCAAGAGACCCAGTACTTC
CDR3: CATSWGSQETQYF

size: NA
D: NA
length: 13
J: TRBJ1-2
V: TRBV2
DNA: TGTGCCAGCCCGCAGCTGAAAAGGGAAGGCTACACCTTC
CDR3: CASPQLKREGYTF

size: NA
D: TRBD1
length: 15
J: TRBJ1-1
V: TRBV30
DNA: TGTGCCTGGGAGTATGGGACAGGGGCCCACACTGAAGCTTTCTTT
CDR3: CAWEYGTGAHTEAFF

size: NA
D: TRBD2
length: 13
J: TRBJ2-5
V: TRBV29-1
DNA: TGCAGCGCTTCGGGAGGCTTGGGAGAGACCCAGTACTTC
CDR3: CSASGGLGETQYF

size: NA
D: NA
length: 14
J: TRBJ2-6
V: TRBV9
DNA: TGTGCCAGCAGCGTAGTGGCTGGGGCCAACGTCCTGACTTTC
CDR3: CASSVVAGANVLTF

size: NA
D: NA
length: 13
J: TRBJ1-1
V: TRBV5-1
DNA: TGCGCCAGCAGCTTAGGGATGAACACTGAAGCTTTCTTT
CDR3: CASSLGMNTEAFF

size: few
D: TRBD1
length: 15
J: TRBJ1-6
V: TRBV2
DNA: TGTGCCGGGGGCAGGGACAGTTCCTATAATTCACCCCTCCACTTT
CDR3: CAGGRDSSYNSPLHF

size: NA
D: NA
length: 14
J: TRBJ1-1
V: TRBV6-6
DNA: TGTGCCAGCAGTCCGGGAAATATGAACACTGAAGCTTTCTTT
CDR3: CASSPGNMNTEAFF

size: NA
D: NA
length: 18
J: TRBJ2-3
V: TRBV7-6
DNA: TGTGCCAGCAGCTTAGCTACTCAGGGTTCCCAGGGCACAGATACGCAGTATTTT
CDR3: CASSLATQGSQGTDTQYF

size: NA
D: TRBD1
length: 16
J: TRBJ2-7
V: TRBV5-4
DNA: TGTGCCAGCAGCTTTGTTGGGGACAGATCAATCTACGAGCAGTACTTC
CDR3: CASSFVGDRSIYEQYF

size: NA
D: TRBD2
length: 17
J: TRBJ2-1
V: TRBV18
DNA: TGTGCCAGCTCAGGCCCCTTAGAGCTAGCGGGTATCGATGAGCAGTTCTTC
CDR3: CASSGPLELAGIDEQFF

size: NA
D: NA
length: 11
J: TRBJ2-7
V: TRBV6-6
DNA: TGTGCCAGCAGTGCAATGTGGGAGCAGTACTTC
CDR3: CASSAMWEQYF

size: NA
D: NA
length: 14
J: TRBJ1-1
V: TRBV2
DNA: TGTGCCAGCCCCCCCAGGCAGATGAACACTGAAGCTTTCTTT
CDR3: CASPPRQMNTEAFF

size: NA
D: NA
length: 12
J: TRBJ2-7
V: TRBV7-9
DNA: TGTGCCAGCAGCTTAGCAGGGCCCGAGCAGTACTTC
CDR3: CASSLAGPEQYF

size: NA
D: NA
length: 11
J: TRBJ2-5
V: TRBV20-1
DNA: TGCAGTGCCCGAGTCGGGGAGACCCAGTACTTC
CDR3: CSARVGETQYF